This TCR beta chain was obtained from a study of blood T cell repertoires in COVID-19 (dated by TCRdb to 2019 to 2021). For the wider study: Samples from collaborators originated in the United States, Italy and Spain and spanned both the acute and convalescent phases of COVID-19. A freely available public database, intended as a resource for researchers studying the immune response to SARS-CoV-2, is where the repertoires were released. Deeply sampled blood TCRbeta repertoires from subjects exposed to, actively infected with, or recovered from COVID-19 were included in the dataset. The samples were drawn from two sources: the first 160 participants of the ongoing ImmuneRACE study, and 1,000 to 1,500 subjects contributed by 6 global collaborators. Where available, HLA class I and class II types were taken from metadata supplied by the sample provider and were not determined by assay-based typing. The prospective study material was composed of cDNA or gDNA derived from T cells, B-cell-depleted T cells, or PBMCs. Nearly every sample came with metadata listing a de-identified subject ID, COVID-19 status, age in years and sex. General study outcomes and caveats: How much clinical and demographic metadata was included differed by source and by participant, and the metadata was provided uncurated.

TCRbeta CDR3 regions were amplified from genomic DNA using the immunoSEQ Assay, a bias-controlled multiplex PCR. Regarding the original processing steps: Within the assay, amplification of reference gene primers was used to estimate how many nucleated cells each sample contained. To quantify the absolute abundance of each unique TCRbeta CDR3 rearrangement, sequence reads were collapsed and filtered. Productive Simpson clonality was computed per sample as the square root of Simpson's diversity index over productive rearrangements. Drawn from immuneACCESS, this table holds only the in-frame rearrangements with V and J called that TCRdb kept. Clones are partly lost; checked studies trace under half to an unresolved V gene and leave the rest unexplained. V and J calls and clone size are copied from that table; D and trimming were computed from the DNA. The sample data list about 170,000 clones, and roughly nine tenths of these were observed just once. The top ten hold 20% to 30% of the sample.

Collaborating institutions collected whole blood in K2EDTA tubes following their own protocols. For TCRbeta analysis, collaborator samples were shipped as frozen whole blood, as isolated PBMCs, or as DNA extracted from either sample type. A word on this clone: Its binding antigen is unknown. No base quality values were provided; no much bigger clone lies one nucleotide off.

The CDR3 spans 18 residues, from the cysteine through the phenylalanine. This entry keeps only the CDR3 DNA: 54 bases, framed from base 1. Here V drops 3 bases and J drops 5 bases, and the junction holds 18 bases not matched to any gene. Sequences LNHDA (CDR1) and SQIVND (CDR2) are obtained from the germline V gene (reference sequence). The sequenced material came from peripheral blood. The V and J genes are TRBV19 and TRBJ1-2; TRBD1 fits 7 bases in the junction. The TCR was taken from a man in his 60s with acute or convalescent COVID-19. The CDR3: CASSIRPSTGQPKYGYTF. The nucleotides read TGTGCCAGTAGTATCCGGCCTTCGACGGGACAGCCGAAATATGGCTACACCTTC.